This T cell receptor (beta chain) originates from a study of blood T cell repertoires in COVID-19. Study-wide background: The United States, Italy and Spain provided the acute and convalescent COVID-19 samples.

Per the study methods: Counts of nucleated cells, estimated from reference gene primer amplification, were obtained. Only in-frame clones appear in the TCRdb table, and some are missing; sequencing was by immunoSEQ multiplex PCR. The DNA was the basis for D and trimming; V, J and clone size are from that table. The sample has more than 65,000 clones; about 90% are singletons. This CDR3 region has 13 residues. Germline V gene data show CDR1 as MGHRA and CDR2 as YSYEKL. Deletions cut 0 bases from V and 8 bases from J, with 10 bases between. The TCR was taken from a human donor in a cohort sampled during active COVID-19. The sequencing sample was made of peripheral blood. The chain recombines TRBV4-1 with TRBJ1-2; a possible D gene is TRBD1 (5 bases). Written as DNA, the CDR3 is TGCGCCAGCAGCCAAGAGGGGACTAGAGGCTACACCTTC. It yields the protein CASSQEGTRGYTF.